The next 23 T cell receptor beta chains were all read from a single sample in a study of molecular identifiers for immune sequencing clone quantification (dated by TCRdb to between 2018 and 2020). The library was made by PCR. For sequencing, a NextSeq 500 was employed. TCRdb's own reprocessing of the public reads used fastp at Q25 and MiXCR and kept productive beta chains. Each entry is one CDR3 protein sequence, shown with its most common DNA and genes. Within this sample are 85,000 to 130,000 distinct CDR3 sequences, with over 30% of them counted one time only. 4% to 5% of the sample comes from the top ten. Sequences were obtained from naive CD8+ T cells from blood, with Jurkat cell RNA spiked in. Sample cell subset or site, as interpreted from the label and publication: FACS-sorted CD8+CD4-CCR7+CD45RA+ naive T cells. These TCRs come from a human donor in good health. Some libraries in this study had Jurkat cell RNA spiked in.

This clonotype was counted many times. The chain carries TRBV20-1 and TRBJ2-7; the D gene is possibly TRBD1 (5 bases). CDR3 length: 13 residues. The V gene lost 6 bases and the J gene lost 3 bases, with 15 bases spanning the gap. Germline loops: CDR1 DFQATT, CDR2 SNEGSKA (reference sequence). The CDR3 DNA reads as TGCAGTGCGCCGACCAGTAGGGGCTACGAGCAGTACTTC. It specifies CSAPTSRGYEQYF.

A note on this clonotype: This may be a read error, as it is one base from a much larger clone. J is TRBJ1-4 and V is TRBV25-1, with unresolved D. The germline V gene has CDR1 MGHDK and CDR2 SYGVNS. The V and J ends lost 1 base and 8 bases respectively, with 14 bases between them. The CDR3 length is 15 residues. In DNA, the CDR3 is TGTGCCAGCAGTGAATCCGGGCCAGTGGGAGAAAAACTGTTTTTT. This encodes CASSESGPVGEKLFF. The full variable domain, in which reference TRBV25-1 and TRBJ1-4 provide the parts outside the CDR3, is EADIYQTPRYLVIGTGKKITLECSQTMGHDKMYWYQQDPGMELHLIHYSYGVNSTEKGDLSSESTVSRIRTEHFPLTLESARPSHTSQYLCASSESGPVGEKLFFGSGTQLSVL.

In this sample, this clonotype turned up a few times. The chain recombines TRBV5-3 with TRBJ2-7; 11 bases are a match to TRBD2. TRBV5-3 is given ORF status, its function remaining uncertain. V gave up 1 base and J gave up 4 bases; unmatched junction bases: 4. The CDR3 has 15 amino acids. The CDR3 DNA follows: TGTGCCAGAAGCTTGACTAGCGGGAGAACTTACGAGCAGTACTTC. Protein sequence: CARSLTSGRTYEQYF.

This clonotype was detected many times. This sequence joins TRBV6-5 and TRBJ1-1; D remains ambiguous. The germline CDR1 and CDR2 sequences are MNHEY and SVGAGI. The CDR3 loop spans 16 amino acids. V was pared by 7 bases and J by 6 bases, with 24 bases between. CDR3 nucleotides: TGTGCCAGCACGCCGGCTCCTGGCCAAGCCCATCCTGAAGCTTTCTTT. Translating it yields CASTPAPGQAHPEAFF.

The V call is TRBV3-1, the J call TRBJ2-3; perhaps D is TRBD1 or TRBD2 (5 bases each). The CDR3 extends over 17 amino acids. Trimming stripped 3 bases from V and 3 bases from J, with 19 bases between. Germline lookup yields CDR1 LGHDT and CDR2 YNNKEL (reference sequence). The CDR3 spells CASSQSTLSEGTDTQYF. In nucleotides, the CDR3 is TGTGCCAGCAGCCAGAGTACTTTGAGTGAGGGGACAGATACGCAGTATTTT.

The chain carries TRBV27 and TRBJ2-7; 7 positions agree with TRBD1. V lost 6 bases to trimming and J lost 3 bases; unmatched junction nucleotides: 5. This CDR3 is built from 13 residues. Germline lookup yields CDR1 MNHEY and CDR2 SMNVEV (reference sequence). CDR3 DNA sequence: TGTGCCAGCAGCCACGGGACAGACTACGAGCAGTACTTC. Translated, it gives CASSHGTDYEQYF.

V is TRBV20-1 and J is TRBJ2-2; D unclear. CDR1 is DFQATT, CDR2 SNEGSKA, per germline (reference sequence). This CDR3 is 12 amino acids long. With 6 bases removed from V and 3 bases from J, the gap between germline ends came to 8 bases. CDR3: CSAARYTGELFF. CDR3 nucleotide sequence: TGCAGTGCCGCACGGTACACCGGGGAGCTGTTTTTT.

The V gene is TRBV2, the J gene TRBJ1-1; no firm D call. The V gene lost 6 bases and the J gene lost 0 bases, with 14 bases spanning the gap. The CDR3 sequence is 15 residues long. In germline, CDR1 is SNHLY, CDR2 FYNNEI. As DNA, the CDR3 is TGTGCCAGCAGGGCCTGGACCGACATGAACACTGAAGCTTTCTTT. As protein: CASRAWTDMNTEAFF.

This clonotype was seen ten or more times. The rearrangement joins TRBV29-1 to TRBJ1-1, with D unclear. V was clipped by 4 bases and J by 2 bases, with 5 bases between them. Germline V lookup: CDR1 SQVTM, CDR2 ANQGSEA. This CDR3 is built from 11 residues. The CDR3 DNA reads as TGCAGCGTTGGACACAACACTGAAGCTTTCTTT. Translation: CSVGHNTEAFF.

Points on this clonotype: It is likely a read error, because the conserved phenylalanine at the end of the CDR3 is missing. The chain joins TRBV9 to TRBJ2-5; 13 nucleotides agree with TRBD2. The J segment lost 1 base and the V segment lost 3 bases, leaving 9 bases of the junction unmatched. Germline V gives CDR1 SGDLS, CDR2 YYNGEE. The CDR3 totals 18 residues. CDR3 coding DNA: TGTGCCAGCAGCGCCGGGACTAGCGGGACCAACCCCCAAGAGACCCAGTACTAC. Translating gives CASSAGTSGTNPQETQYY.

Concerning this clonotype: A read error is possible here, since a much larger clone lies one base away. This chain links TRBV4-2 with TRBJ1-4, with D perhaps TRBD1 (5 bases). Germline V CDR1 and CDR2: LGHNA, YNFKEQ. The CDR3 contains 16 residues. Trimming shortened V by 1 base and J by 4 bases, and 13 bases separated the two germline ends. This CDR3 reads CASSQAMGLSNEKLFF. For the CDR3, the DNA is TGTGCCAGCAGCCAAGCTATGGGACTGAGTAATGAAAAACTGTTTTTT.

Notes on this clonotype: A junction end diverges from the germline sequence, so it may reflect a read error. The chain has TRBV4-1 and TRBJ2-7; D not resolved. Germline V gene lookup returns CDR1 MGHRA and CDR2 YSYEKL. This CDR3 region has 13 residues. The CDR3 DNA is TGCGCCAGCAGCCAAGGGGCCGGCCCCGAGCAGAACTTC. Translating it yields CASSQGAGPEQNF.

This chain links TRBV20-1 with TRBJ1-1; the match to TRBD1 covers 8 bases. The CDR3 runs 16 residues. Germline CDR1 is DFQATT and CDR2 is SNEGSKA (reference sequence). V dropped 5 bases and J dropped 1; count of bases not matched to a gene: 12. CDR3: CSASDRASGENTEAFF. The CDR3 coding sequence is TGCAGTGCTTCGGACAGGGCATCCGGGGAGAACACTGAAGCTTTCTTT.

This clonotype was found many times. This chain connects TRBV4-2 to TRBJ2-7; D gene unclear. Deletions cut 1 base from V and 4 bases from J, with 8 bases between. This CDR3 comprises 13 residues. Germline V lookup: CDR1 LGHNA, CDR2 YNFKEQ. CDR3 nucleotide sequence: TGTGCCAGCAGCCAAGCCCCCAGGTACGAGCAGTACTTC. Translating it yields CASSQAPRYEQYF.

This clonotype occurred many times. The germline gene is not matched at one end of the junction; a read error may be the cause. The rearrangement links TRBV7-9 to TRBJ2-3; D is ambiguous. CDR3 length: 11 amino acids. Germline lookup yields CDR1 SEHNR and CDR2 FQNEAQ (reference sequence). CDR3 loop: CASRKIDAQYF. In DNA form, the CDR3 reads TGTGCCAGCAGGAAGATAGATGCGCAGTATTTT.

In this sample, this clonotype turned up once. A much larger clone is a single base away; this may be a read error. CDR3 loop: CASSGLLLGFF. CDR3 bases: TGTGCCAGCAGTGGACTCCTCTTGGGGTTCTTC. V gene TRBV2 combines with J gene TRBJ2-1; D unclear. CDR1 and CDR2 (germline): SNHLY, FYNNEI. This CDR3 contains 11 residues. The germline V and J ends were trimmed by 4 bases and 15 bases, with 13 bases remaining between them.

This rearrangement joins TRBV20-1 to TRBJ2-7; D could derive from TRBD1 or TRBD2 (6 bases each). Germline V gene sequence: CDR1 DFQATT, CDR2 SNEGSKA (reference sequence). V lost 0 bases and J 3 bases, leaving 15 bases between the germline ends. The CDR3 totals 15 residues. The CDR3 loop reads CSARDTGRGLYEQYF. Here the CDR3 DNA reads TGCAGTGCTAGAGATACCGGCAGGGGACTCTACGAGCAGTACTTC.

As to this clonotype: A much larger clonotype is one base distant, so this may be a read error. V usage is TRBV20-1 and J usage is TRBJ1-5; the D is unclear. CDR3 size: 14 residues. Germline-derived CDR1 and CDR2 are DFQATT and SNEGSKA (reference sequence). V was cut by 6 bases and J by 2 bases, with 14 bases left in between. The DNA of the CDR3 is TGCAGTGCAGGAGACGCAGGTGGCAATCAGCCCCAGCATTTT. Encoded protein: CSAGDAGGNQPQHF.

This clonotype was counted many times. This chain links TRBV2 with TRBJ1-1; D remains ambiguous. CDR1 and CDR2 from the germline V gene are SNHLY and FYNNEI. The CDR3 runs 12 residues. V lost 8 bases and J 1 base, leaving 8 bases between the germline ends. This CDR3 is CASLAPNTEAFF. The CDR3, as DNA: TGTGCCAGCCTAGCCCCGAACACTGAAGCTTTCTTT.

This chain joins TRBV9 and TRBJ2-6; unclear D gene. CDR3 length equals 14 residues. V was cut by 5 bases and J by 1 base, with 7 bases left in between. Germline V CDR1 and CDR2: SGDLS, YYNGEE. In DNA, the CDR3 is TGTGCCAGCAGAGGAAAGTCTGGGGCCAACGTCCTGACTTTC. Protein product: CASRGKSGANVLTF.

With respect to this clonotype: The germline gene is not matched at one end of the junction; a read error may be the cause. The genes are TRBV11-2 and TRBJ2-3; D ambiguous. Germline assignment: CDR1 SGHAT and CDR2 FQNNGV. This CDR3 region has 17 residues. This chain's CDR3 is CASSLVSQPTNTATQYF. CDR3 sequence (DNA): TGTGCCAGCAGCTTAGTCTCGCAGCCAACCAACACAGCTACGCAGTATTTT.

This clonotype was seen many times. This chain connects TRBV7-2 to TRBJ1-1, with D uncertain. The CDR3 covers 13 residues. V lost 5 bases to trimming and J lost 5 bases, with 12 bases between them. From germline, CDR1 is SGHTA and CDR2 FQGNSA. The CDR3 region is CASSPAVLTEAFF. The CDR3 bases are TGTGCCAGCAGCCCGGCGGTTTTGACTGAAGCTTTCTTT.

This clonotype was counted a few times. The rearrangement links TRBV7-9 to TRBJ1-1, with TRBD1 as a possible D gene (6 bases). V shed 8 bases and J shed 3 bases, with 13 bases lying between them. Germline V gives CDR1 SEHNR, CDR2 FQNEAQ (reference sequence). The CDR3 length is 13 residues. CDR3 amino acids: CASGGQGHTEAFF. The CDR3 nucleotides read TGTGCCAGCGGGGGCCAAGGGCACACTGAAGCTTTCTTT.